The 19 T cell receptor beta chains below were found in one sample sequenced in a study of cytomegalovirus exposure and HLA in healthy donors. Primers: 60 Vbeta forward and 13 Jbeta reverse. TCRdb's copy holds only in-frame clones and misses some; the assay was immunoSEQ multiplex PCR. Here the sample spans approximately 150,000 clones, roughly 70% being singletons. Material: PBMCs. The source is a woman aged 35 to 49 in good health and CMV-seropositive.

This clone has just a few counts. The chain links TRBV10-3 to TRBJ2-1; D is unresolved. Trimming left V 5 bases short and J 0 bases short, with 8 bases between. The CDR3 has 14 amino acids. Germline V lookup: CDR1 ENHRY, CDR2 SYGVKD. The CDR3 sequence: CAISPSPSYNEQFF. CDR3 nucleotide sequence: TGTGCCATCAGTCCGAGTCCCTCCTACAATGAGCAGTTCTTC.

The chain couples TRBV9 to TRBJ2-3; 9 nucleotides agree with TRBD2. V gave up 2 bases and J gave up 1 base; unmatched junction bases: 2. In germline, CDR1 is SGDLS, CDR2 YYNGEE. CDR3 length: 15 amino acids. CDR3 nucleotides: TGTGCCAGCAGCGTTAGCGGGGGCCGCACAGATACGCAGTATTTT. It specifies CASSVSGGRTDTQYF.

This sequence joins TRBV27 and TRBJ2-7; TRBD1 matches 8 bases. The CDR3 loop spans 14 amino acids. The ends lost 2 bases at V and 1 base at J; junction bases unmatched: 1. Germline V gives CDR1 MNHEY, CDR2 SMNVEV (reference sequence). The DNA of the CDR3 is TGTGCCAGCAGTTTAAGGACAGGGTCCTACGAGCAGTACTTC. Its protein is CASSLRTGSYEQYF.

J is TRBJ1-5 and V is TRBV10-3; D remains ambiguous. The CDR3 extends over 15 amino acids. Germline V gene data show CDR1 as ENHRY and CDR2 as SYGVKD. The V gene lost 6 bases and the J gene lost 3 bases, with 15 bases spanning the gap. The CDR3 DNA reads as TGTGCCATCAGGGACTCCTCAGGCAACAATCAGCCCCAGCATTTT. It is translated as CAIRDSSGNNQPQHF.

J is TRBJ2-3 and V is TRBV5-3; 8 bases match TRBD2. TRBV5-3 counts as an open reading frame of uncertain function. The CDR3 contains 17 residues. V dropped 2 bases and J dropped 2; count of bases not matched to a gene: 10. This chain's CDR3 is CARSFVKGGGITDTQYF. Written as DNA, the CDR3 is TGTGCCAGAAGCTTCGTGAAGGGCGGGGGGATCACAGATACGCAGTATTTT.

Of note for this clone: Other DNA sequences from this sample encode an identical CDR3 as well. The rearrangement links TRBV27 to TRBJ1-1; no firm D call. V lost 3 bases, J lost 1 base, and 6 bases lay in between. The germline V gene encodes CDR1 MNHEY and CDR2 SMNVEV (reference sequence). The CDR3 is 13 residues long. The CDR3: CASSLARNTEAFF. In DNA form, the CDR3 reads TGTGCCAGCAGTTTGGCCAGGAACACTGAAGCTTTCTTT.

In its sample, this clone was seen once. The genes are TRBV19 and TRBJ1-3, with D tentatively TRBD1 (6 bases). The CDR3 spans 16 residues. Germline loops: CDR1 LNHDA, CDR2 SQIVND (reference sequence). V dropped 6 bases and J dropped 4 bases, with 19 bases sitting between them. Here the CDR3 reads CASRTPSRGSGNTIYF. DNA of the CDR3: TGTGCCAGTAGAACTCCCAGCAGGGGATCGGGAAACACCATATATTTT.

V gene TRBV4-3 combines with J gene TRBJ2-7; TRBD1 aligns across 7 bases. The V segment lost 0 bases and the J segment 2 bases; nucleotides outside the gene matches: 4. Germline values: CDR1 LGHNA, CDR2 YSLEER. The CDR3 is 15 residues long. The CDR3 DNA sequence: TGCGCCAGCAGCCAAGACGACAGGGAAACCTACGAGCAGTACTTC. Its protein product is CASSQDDRETYEQYF.

The V and J genes are TRBV5-1 and TRBJ1-2; 8 bases align to TRBD1. V was clipped by 3 bases and J by 7 bases; unmatched bases: 5. Germline-derived CDR1 and CDR2 are SGHRS and YFSETQ. The CDR3 covers 13 residues. The CDR3 here is CASSWGQEAGYTF. CDR3 nucleotides: TGCGCCAGCAGCTGGGGACAGGAAGCTGGCTACACCTTC.

This rearrangement joins TRBV4-2 to TRBJ1-1; D gene unclear. Looked up from germline, CDR1 is LGHNA and CDR2 is YNFKEQ. The CDR3 loop spans 16 amino acids. V lost 1 base and J lost 2, with 14 bases in between. The CDR3 bases are TGTGCCAGCAGCCAAGGCCCTGAAGGAGGTAACACTGAAGCTTTCTTT. Amino acid sequence: CASSQGPEGGNTEAFF.

V is TRBV27 and J is TRBJ2-7; 10 bases match TRBD1. Germline CDR1 and CDR2: MNHEY and SMNVEV (reference sequence). The CDR3 length is 15 residues. The V segment lost 4 bases and the J segment 7 bases; nucleotides outside the gene matches: 10. The CDR3: CASSSPGTGVGEQYF. CDR3 coding DNA: TGTGCCAGCAGTTCCCCCGGGACAGGGGTGGGAGAGCAGTACTTC.

This chain joins TRBV7-8 and TRBJ1-5; D gene uncertain. The CDR3 is 17 residues long. Germline V gives CDR1 SGHVS, CDR2 FQNEAQ. V was shortened by 1 base and J by 6 bases, with 19 bases between the two germline ends. The CDR3 bases are TGTGCCAGCAGCTTAGAGCGGATACCCATGCGGGTTCAGCCCCAGCATTTT. It is translated as CASSLERIPMRVQPQHF. The whole variable domain, remainder taken from reference TRBV7-8 and TRBJ1-5, is GAGVSQSPRYKVAKRGQDVALRCDPISGHVSLFWYQQALGQGPEFLTYFQNEAQLDKSGLPSDRFFAERPEGSVSTLKIQRTQQEDSAVYLCASSLERIPMRVQPQHFGDGTRLSIL.

The chain has TRBV7-2 and TRBJ1-1; the D gene is possibly TRBD1 (6 bases). Trimming took off 0 bases at V and 4 bases at J, with 18 bases between the two ends. Germline CDR1 is SGHTA and CDR2 is FQGNSA. The length of the CDR3 is 17 residues. CDR3 sequence reads: CASSLALFGGGGTEAFF. The CDR3 DNA reads as TGTGCCAGCAGCTTAGCTCTTTTTGGGGGAGGGGGCACTGAAGCTTTCTTT.

V is TRBV28 and J is TRBJ2-5; the match to TRBD1 covers 7 bases. The DNA matches TRBJ2-7 better at its end, which makes the J call doubtful. The CDR3 covers 13 residues. From germline, CDR1 is MDHEN and CDR2 SYDVKM. The CDR3 bases are TGTGCCAGCAGTAGGACAGGATCCTACGAGCAGTACTTC. Protein sequence: CASSRTGSYEQYF.

CDR3 region: CASSLGLASDIQYF. The CDR3 nucleotides are TGTGCCAGCAGCTTGGGACTAGCCTCGGACATTCAGTACTTC. The chain carries TRBV13 and TRBJ2-4; TRBD2 matches 9 bases. The J segment lost 8 bases and the V segment lost 3 bases, leaving 5 bases of the junction unmatched. CDR1 is PRHDT, CDR2 FYEKMQ, per germline (reference sequence). This CDR3 has 14 amino acids.

Only a few counts were recorded for this clone. The sample carries other DNA sequences with the same CDR3. The gene calls are TRBV6-5 and TRBJ1-1; D is possibly TRBD1 (5 bases). Trimming pared 2 bases from V and 0 bases from J, leaving 7 bases between. CDR1 and CDR2 (germline): MNHEY, SVGAGI. This CDR3 has 14 residues. The CDR3 loop reads CASSYDRMNTEAFF. DNA for the CDR3: TGTGCCAGCAGTTACGACAGAATGAACACTGAAGCTTTCTTT.

The chain joins TRBV7-3 to TRBJ2-2; 9 bases are shared with TRBD1. CDR1 and CDR2 from the germline V gene are SGHTA and FQGTGA. The CDR3 loop spans 14 amino acids. Unmatched junction bases numbered 4, after V lost 5 bases and J lost 6 bases. CDR3 sequence: CASSRQGEAGELFF. The CDR3 bases are TGTGCCAGCAGCCGACAGGGGGAAGCCGGGGAGCTGTTTTTT.

This sequence joins TRBV19 and TRBJ1-1; D is unresolved. The CDR3 is made up of 14 amino acids. Germline V lookup: CDR1 LNHDA, CDR2 SQIVND (reference sequence). The V end lost 7 bases, the J end lost 1 base, and 13 bases lay between the germline ends. The CDR3 sequence: CASTRRGRNTEAFF. CDR3 nucleotide sequence: TGTGCCAGTACTCGTAGAGGGAGGAACACTGAAGCTTTCTTT.

This clone was counted once. V is TRBV4-3 and J is TRBJ1-1; 8 bases fit TRBD1. Trimming cost V 4 bases and J 6 bases; bases outside gene matches: 4. The CDR3 runs to 13 residues. Looked up from germline, CDR1 is LGHNA and CDR2 is YSLEER. The chain's CDR3 is CASSLWTGSEAFF. CDR3 nucleotides: TGCGCCAGCAGCCTTTGGACAGGGTCTGAAGCTTTCTTT.